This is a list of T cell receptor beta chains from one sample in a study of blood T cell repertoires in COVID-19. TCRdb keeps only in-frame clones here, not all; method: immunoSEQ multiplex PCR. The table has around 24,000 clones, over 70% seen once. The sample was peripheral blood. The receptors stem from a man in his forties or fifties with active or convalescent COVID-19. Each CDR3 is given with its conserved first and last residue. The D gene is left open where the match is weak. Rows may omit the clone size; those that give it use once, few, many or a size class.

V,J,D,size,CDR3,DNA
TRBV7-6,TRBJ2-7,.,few,CASSLETEGSYEQYF,TGTGCCAGCAGCTTAGAGACGGAGGGCTCCTACGAGCAGTACTTC
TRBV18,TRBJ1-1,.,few,CASSPQGSTEAFF,TGTGCCAGCTCACCCCAGGGGAGTACTGAAGCTTTCTTT
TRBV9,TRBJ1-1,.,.,CASSAAGGGYTEAFF,TGTGCCAGCAGCGCGGCGGGAGGGGGGTACACTGAAGCTTTCTTT
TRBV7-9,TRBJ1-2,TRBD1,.,CASSSPARDRGYGYTF,TGTGCCAGCAGCTCCCCCGCCCGGGACAGGGGTTATGGCTACACCTTC
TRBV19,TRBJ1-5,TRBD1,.,CASSIGQGAQPQHF,TGTGCCAGTAGTATAGGCCAGGGGGCCCAGCCCCAGCATTTT
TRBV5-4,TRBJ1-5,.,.,CASTLDGGGSNQPQHF,TGTGCCAGCACCCTTGACGGCGGGGGTAGCAATCAGCCCCAGCATTTT
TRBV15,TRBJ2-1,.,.,CATSRVPDYSIYNEQFF,TGTGCCACCAGCAGGGTCCCGGACTATTCTATTTACAATGAGCAGTTCTTC
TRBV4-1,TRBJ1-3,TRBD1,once,CASSGRAGTDGNTIYF,TGCGCCAGCAGCGGAAGAGCCGGGACAGATGGAAACACCATATATTTT
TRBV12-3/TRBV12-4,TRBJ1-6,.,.,CASNSTIPLHF,TGTGCCAGCAATTCGACAATACCCCTCCACTTT
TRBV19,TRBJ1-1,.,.,CASSPPGHLNTEAFF,TGTGCCAGTAGTCCTCCGGGACATCTGAACACTGAAGCTTTCTTT
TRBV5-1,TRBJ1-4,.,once,CASSLRGFGRPNEKLFF,TGCGCCAGCAGCTTGCGGGGTTTCGGAAGGCCTAATGAAAAACTGTTTTTT
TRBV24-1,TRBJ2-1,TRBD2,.,CATSVGGGAYNEQFF,TGTGCCACCAGTGTTGGCGGGGGAGCCTACAATGAGCAGTTCTTC
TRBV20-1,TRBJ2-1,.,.,CSASLPGNEQFF,TGCAGTGCTAGTTTACCAGGTAATGAGCAGTTCTTC
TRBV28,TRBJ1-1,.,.,CASSYPGESSTEAFF,TGTGCCAGCAGTTATCCCGGGGAGTCAAGCACTGAAGCTTTCTTT
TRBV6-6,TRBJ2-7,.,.,CASSYGADSYEQYF,TGTGCCAGCAGTTACGGGGCAGATTCCTACGAGCAGTACTTC
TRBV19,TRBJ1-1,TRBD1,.,CASSLGTVFF,TGTGCCAGTAGTCTCGGGACAGTTTTCTTT
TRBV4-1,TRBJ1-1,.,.,CASSRPGGIGPEAFF,TGCGCCAGCAGCCGCCCAGGAGGAATAGGCCCTGAAGCTTTCTTT
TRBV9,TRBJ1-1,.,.,CASKANTEAFF,TGTGCCAGCAAAGCGAACACTGAAGCTTTCTTT
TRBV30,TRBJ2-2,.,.,CAWNSHNTGELFF,TGTGCCTGGAATAGCCATAACACCGGGGAGCTGTTTTTT
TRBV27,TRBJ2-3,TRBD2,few,CASLLSGGADTQYF,TGTGCCAGCCTTTTAAGCGGGGGGGCGGATACGCAGTATTTT
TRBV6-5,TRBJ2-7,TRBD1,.,CASSPGQLSPEQYF,TGTGCCAGCTCCCCGGGACAGTTGTCTCCCGAGCAGTACTTC
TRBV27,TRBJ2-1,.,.,CASSLSWASNEQFF,TGTGCCAGCAGTTTATCGTGGGCCAGCAATGAGCAGTTCTTC
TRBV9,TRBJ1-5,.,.,CASSATGNSNQPQHF,TGTGCCAGCAGCGCGACAGGAAATAGCAATCAGCCCCAGCATTTT
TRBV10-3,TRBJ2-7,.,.,CAISESGGEQYF,TGTGCCATCAGTGAGTCTGGCGGCGAGCAGTACTTC
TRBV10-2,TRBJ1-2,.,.,CASSEVTDGGYTF,TGCGCCAGCAGTGAGGTAACAGATGGTGGCTACACCTTC
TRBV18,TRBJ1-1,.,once,CASSQGLDTEAFF,TGTGCCAGCTCGCAGGGGTTGGACACTGAAGCTTTCTTT
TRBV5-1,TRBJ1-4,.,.,CASKQATGEKLFF,TGCGCCAGCAAGCAAGCGACGGGTGAAAAACTGTTTTTT
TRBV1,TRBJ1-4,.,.,CTSSHRSANEKLFF,TGCACCAGCAGCCACAGGTCGGCTAATGAAAAACTGTTTTTT
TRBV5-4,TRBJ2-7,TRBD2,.,CASSTSGVEQYF,TGTGCCAGCAGCACCAGCGGGGTCGAGCAGTACTTC
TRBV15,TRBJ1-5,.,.,CATSTGNQPQHF,TGTGCCACCTCGACAGGTAATCAGCCCCAGCATTTT
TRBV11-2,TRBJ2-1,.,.,CASRSVRGTLHLGFF,TGTGCCAGCCGCAGCGTGCGCGGGACTCTTCACCTAGGGTTCTTC
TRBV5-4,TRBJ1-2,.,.,CASSLASTSTLNYGYTF,TGTGCCAGCAGCTTGGCCTCAACTTCGACACTTAACTATGGCTACACCTTC
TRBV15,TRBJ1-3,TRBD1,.,CATSRAPGGAGYTIYF,TGTGCCACCAGCAGGGCCCCAGGGGGCGCGGGCTACACCATATATTTT
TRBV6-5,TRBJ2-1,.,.,CASRRGTGFWEQFF,TGTGCCAGCAGGAGGGGGACCGGGTTTTGGGAGCAGTTCTTC
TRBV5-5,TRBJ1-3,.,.,CASTGVRANTIYF,TGTGCCAGCACGGGCGTCAGGGCAAACACCATATATTTT
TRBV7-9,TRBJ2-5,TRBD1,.,CASSLTGGAGTQYF,TGTGCCAGCAGTCTAACAGGGGGCGCAGGGACCCAGTACTTC
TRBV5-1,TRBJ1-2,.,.,CASSLGSIYGYTF,TGCGCCAGCAGCTTGGGTAGCATATACGGCTACACCTTC
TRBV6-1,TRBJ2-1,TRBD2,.,CASSDNGGARNEQFF,TGTGCCAGCAGTGATAACGGGGGGGCAAGAAATGAGCAGTTCTTC
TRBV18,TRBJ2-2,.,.,CASSPPVGENTGELFF,TGTGCCAGCTCACCACCGGTAGGAGAAAACACCGGGGAGCTGTTTTTT
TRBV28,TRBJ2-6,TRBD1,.,CASSSADRAGANVLTF,TGTGCCAGCAGTTCAGCTGACAGGGCTGGGGCCAACGTCCTGACTTTC
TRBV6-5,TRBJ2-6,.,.,CASSYEPSLRANVLTF,TGTGCCAGCAGTTACGAGCCCTCCCTAAGGGCCAACGTCCTGACTTTC
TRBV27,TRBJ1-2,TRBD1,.,CASSSDRGYGYTF,TGTGCCAGCAGTTCGGACAGGGGCTATGGCTACACCTTC
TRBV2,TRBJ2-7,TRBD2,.,CALISASSGRDEQYF,TGTGCCCTAATCTCGGCTAGTAGCGGGAGGGATGAGCAGTACTTC
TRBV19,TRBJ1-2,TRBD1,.,CASSKGGGASNGYTF,TGTGCCAGTAGTAAAGGAGGGGGCGCGAGTAATGGCTACACCTTC
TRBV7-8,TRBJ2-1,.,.,CASSLRGVNAEQFF,TGTGCCAGCAGCTTGCGAGGAGTGAACGCTGAGCAGTTCTTC
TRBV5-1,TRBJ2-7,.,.,CASSLVRDEQYF,TGCGCCAGCAGCTTGGTCAGGGACGAGCAGTACTTC
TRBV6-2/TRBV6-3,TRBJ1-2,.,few,CASSRAGGSDGYTF,TGTGCCAGCAGTCGTGCTGGGGGGAGTGATGGCTACACCTTC
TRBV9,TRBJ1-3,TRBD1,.,CASSVGGQGSGNTIYF,TGTGCCAGCAGCGTGGGGGGACAGGGATCTGGAAACACCATATATTTT
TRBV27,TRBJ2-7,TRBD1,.,CASSSGQTSYEQYF,TGTGCCAGCAGTTCGGGACAGACGTCCTACGAGCAGTACTTC
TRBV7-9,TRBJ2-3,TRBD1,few,CASSLDGRTGDTSTDTQYF,TGTGCCAGCAGCTTAGATGGTCGAACAGGGGATACTAGCACAGATACGCAGTATTTT
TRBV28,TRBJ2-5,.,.,CASSLFTGGETQYF,TGTGCCAGCAGTTTATTTACAGGTGGGGAGACCCAGTACTTC
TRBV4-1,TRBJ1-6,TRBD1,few,CASSQGQGTLGTPLHF,TGCGCCAGCAGCCAGGGACAGGGGACCCTCGGGACACCCCTCCACTTT
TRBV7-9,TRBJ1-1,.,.,CASSLGAGTEAFF,TGTGCCAGCAGCTTAGGGGCGGGCACTGAAGCTTTCTTT
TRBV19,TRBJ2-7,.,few,CASSIAGGGEQYF,TGTGCCAGTAGTATAGCCGGGGGTGGCGAGCAGTACTTC
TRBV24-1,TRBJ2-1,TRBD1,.,CATSARTGLGSYNEQFF,TGTGCCACCAGTGCGCGGACAGGATTAGGCTCCTACAATGAGCAGTTCTTC
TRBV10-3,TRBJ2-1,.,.,CAITESEEPYNEQFF,TGTGCCATTACCGAGTCGGAGGAGCCCTACAATGAGCAGTTCTTC
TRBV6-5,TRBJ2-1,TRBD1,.,CASRKGDRGSNEQFF,TGTGCCAGCAGAAAGGGGGACAGGGGGTCCAATGAGCAGTTCTTC